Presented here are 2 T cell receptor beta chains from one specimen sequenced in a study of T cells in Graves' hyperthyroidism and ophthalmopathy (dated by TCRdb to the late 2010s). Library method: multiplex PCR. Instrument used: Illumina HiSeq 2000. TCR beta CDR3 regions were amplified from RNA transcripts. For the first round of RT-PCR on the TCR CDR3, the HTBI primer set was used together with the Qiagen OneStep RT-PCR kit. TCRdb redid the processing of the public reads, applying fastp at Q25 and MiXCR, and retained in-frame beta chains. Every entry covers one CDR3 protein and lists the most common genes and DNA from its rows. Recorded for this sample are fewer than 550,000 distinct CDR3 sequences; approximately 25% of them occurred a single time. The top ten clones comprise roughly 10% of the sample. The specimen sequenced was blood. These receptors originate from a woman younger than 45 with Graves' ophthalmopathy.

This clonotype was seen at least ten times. CDR3 bases: TGCAGTGCTAGTAGGAAGGGCGGTTCCCAAGAGACCCAGTACTTC. Translated, it gives CSASRKGGSQETQYF. The chain carries TRBV20-1 and TRBJ2-5, with D unclear. Per the germline V gene, CDR1 is DFQATT and CDR2 is SNEGSKA (reference sequence). The germline V and J ends were trimmed by 3 bases and 1 base, with 15 bases remaining between them. The CDR3 length is 15 residues.

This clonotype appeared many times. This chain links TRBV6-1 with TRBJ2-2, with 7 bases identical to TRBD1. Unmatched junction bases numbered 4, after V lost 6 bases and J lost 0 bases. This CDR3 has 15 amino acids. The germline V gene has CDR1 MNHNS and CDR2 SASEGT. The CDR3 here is CASSPGQPNTGELFF. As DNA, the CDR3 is TGTGCCAGCAGCCCGGGACAGCCGAACACCGGGGAGCTGTTTTTT.